This T cell receptor (beta chain) is from a study of cytomegalovirus exposure and HLA in healthy donors. Study as a whole: As released early, the data held about 85 million unique TCRs from HLA-typed donors.

CDR1 and CDR2 from the germline V gene are SGHTS and YDEGEE. This CDR3 spans 13 amino acids. V was clipped by 3 bases and J by 5 bases, with 11 bases between them. PCR amplification relied on 60 Vbeta primers (plus 13 Jbeta primers). Using immunoSEQ multiplex PCR, the repertoire was profiled, and TCRdb retains in-frame clones only, with some absent. In the table there are roughly 150,000 clones, roughly 70% of which are singletons. The chain combines TRBV5-8 with TRBJ2-5; D perhaps matches TRBD1 (5 bases). This TCR was sampled from a man aged 40-49 years in good health and CMV-seronegative. Sequencing was carried out using PBMCs. Written as DNA, the CDR3 is TGTGCCAGCAGCTGGGGCCTGAAGGAGACCCAGTACTTC. It codes for CASSWGLKETQYF.